Below, 27 T cell receptor beta chains from the same sample are listed, as sequenced in a study of T cells in Graves' hyperthyroidism and ophthalmopathy. RNA transcripts provided the source from which TCR beta CDR3 regions were amplified. The HTBI primer set drove a first-round RT-PCR of the TCR CDR3. TCRdb reprocessed the multiplex PCR reads via MiXCR and lists one record per CDR3 protein. Of nearly 750,000 distinct CDR3 sequences listed, about a third are singletons. Sequencing was performed on blood. Receptors were obtained from a middle-aged woman with Graves' hyperthyroidism.

At least ten counts were recorded for this clonotype. At one boundary the junction diverges from the germline segment, which might be a read error. The genes are TRBV7-7 and TRBJ1-1, with 8 bases identical to TRBD1. Per germline, CDR1 SSHAT and CDR2 FNYEAQ (reference sequence). The CDR3 sequence is 13 residues long. The CDR3 here is CASSRGQGTEAFF. CDR3 DNA: TGTGCTAGCAGTCGCGGACAGGGCACTGAAGCTTTCTTT.

To note about this clonotype: A junction end diverges from the germline sequence, so it may reflect a read error. The chain couples TRBV6-4 to TRBJ1-2; D is uncertain. This CDR3 is 15 amino acids long. CDR1 and CDR2 (germline): MRHNA, SNTAGT. Written as DNA, the CDR3 is TGTGCCAGCAGTTACTCGTCGACCTACACCTATGGCTACACCTTC. As protein: CASSYSSTYTYGYTF.

The chain carries TRBV4-3 and TRBJ2-6, with 12 bases identical to TRBD2. J gave up 2 bases and V 5 bases, and 13 bases lay outside the gene matches. Germline CDR1 is LGHNA and CDR2 is YSLEER. The CDR3 runs 20 residues. DNA for the CDR3: TGCGCCAGCAGCGCTGGCGAGTGGCTAGCGGGGGGGCCTGGGGCCAACGTCCTGACTTTC. This sequence encodes CASSAGEWLAGGPGANVLTF.

This clonotype was counted only a few times. This chain connects TRBV29-1 to TRBJ2-6; tentatively, D is TRBD2 (7 bases). Germline assignment: CDR1 SQVTM and CDR2 ANQGSEA. The CDR3 is 17 amino acids. The V and J ends lost 0 bases and 1 base respectively, with 13 bases between them. The CDR3 DNA reads TGCAGCGTTGAAGATCGGGGGGCTAGGTCTGGGGCCAACGTCCTGACTTTC. As protein: CSVEDRGARSGANVLTF.

The rearrangement uses TRBV20-1 and TRBJ1-1; D remains ambiguous. The CDR3 contains 10 residues. Germline assignment: CDR1 DFQATT and CDR2 SNEGSKA (reference sequence). The V end lost 6 bases, the J end lost 9 bases, and 11 bases lay between the germline ends. CDR3 DNA: TGCAGTGCCCTACTAGGCCAAGCTTTCTTT. As protein: CSALLGQAFF.

This chain joins TRBV29-1 and TRBJ2-3; D is unresolved. The CDR3 runs 15 residues. CDR1 is SQVTM and CDR2 is ANQGSEA in the germline V gene. Trimming removed 0 bases from V and 1 base from J, with 11 bases in between. DNA of the CDR3: TGCAGCGTTGAAGACTTGGAACTTCGCACAGATACGCAGTATTTT. Translated, it gives CSVEDLELRTDTQYF.

V is TRBV20-1 and J is TRBJ2-3, with 7 bases that match TRBD2. Germline V gene sequence: CDR1 DFQATT, CDR2 SNEGSKA (reference sequence). The V segment lost 0 bases and the J segment 2 bases; nucleotides outside the gene matches: 5. The CDR3 contains 15 residues. The DNA for the CDR3 is TGCAGTGCTAGAGATCCCCGGGAGGTCACAGATACGCAGTATTTT. Amino acid sequence: CSARDPREVTDTQYF.

This chain joins TRBV29-1 and TRBJ2-5; maybe TRBD2 (6 bases). The CDR3 has 12 amino acids. V was cut by 4 bases and J by 7 bases, with 13 bases left in between. CDR1 and CDR2 (germline): SQVTM, ANQGSEA. This chain's CDR3 is CSVAGDTGTQYF. For the CDR3, the DNA is TGCAGCGTTGCGGGAGACACAGGGACCCAGTACTTC.

A few counts support this clonotype. The chain is built from TRBV7-2 and TRBJ1-6; D gene ambiguous. This CDR3 contains 15 residues. Germline V gene sequence: CDR1 SGHTA, CDR2 FQGNSA. Trimming removed 5 bases at V and 7 bases at J, with 15 bases between. The CDR3 nucleotides read TGTGCCAGCAGCCCGTCCGGGTTGGGGAATTCACCCCTCCACTTT. This translates into CASSPSGLGNSPLHF. The variable domain in full, with the rest retrieved from reference TRBV7-2 and TRBJ1-6, is GAGVSQSPSNKVTEKGKDVELRCDPISGHTALYWYRQSLGQGLEFLIYFQGNSAPDKSGLPSDRFSAERTGGSVSTLTIQRTQQEDSAVYLCASSPSGLGNSPLHFGNGTRLTVT.

As regards this clonotype: One end of the junction varies from germline; a read error may be responsible. The chain employs TRBV7-2 and TRBJ1-3; TRBD1 might be the D (5 bases). Germline-derived CDR1 and CDR2 are SGHTA and FQGNSA. The CDR3 runs 17 residues. CDR3 nucleotides: TGCGCCAGCAGCCAGGGTCCAGACACGAACTCTGGAAACACCACATATTTT. Translation: CASSQGPDTNSGNTTYF.

The DNA for the CDR3 is TGTGCCAGCACTTCCCCGGCCATCCGAGCCCTCCACTTT. Amino acid sequence: CASTSPAIRALHF. The chain couples TRBV6-5 to TRBJ1-6; D unclear. Trimming left V 7 bases short and J 14 bases short, with 18 bases between. The CDR3 extends over 13 amino acids. Germline assignment: CDR1 MNHEY and CDR2 SVGAGI.

This clonotype was counted ten times or more. The CDR3 DNA sequence: TGTGCCAGCAGCTTAATTTACGATGGGCAGTACTTC. Translation gives CASSLIYDGQYF. This sequence joins TRBV7-9 and TRBJ2-7; no definite D call. The V and J ends lost 2 bases and 9 bases respectively, with 11 bases between them. The CDR3 extends over 12 amino acids. Per germline, CDR1 SEHNR and CDR2 FQNEAQ (reference sequence).

The V gene is TRBV2, the J gene TRBJ1-3, with D tentatively TRBD1 (5 bases). Trimming left V 5 bases short and J 4 bases short, with 15 bases between. This CDR3 has 15 amino acids. Per germline, CDR1 SNHLY and CDR2 FYNNEI. The CDR3 spells CASSNLRGVGNTIYF. Written as DNA, the CDR3 is TGTGCCAGCAGTAACCTAAGGGGCGTCGGAAACACCATATATTTT.

This clonotype came up once. V and J are TRBV20-1 and TRBJ2-7; D remains unclear. V was shortened by 0 bases and J by 3 bases, with 9 bases between the two germline ends. Per germline, CDR1 DFQATT and CDR2 SNEGSKA (reference sequence). The CDR3 has 13 residues. CDR3 in DNA: TGCAGTGCTAGAGATTGGTCCCACTACGAGCAGTACTTC. As protein: CSARDWSHYEQYF.

Many counts were recorded for this clonotype. The chain recombines TRBV29-1 with TRBJ1-1; D call uncertain. Germline-derived CDR1 and CDR2 are SQVTM and ANQGSEA. The CDR3 contains 14 residues. The V end was cut by 7 bases, the J end by 9 bases, with 24 bases between. This CDR3 reads CSAKGPQEATQAFF. For the CDR3, the DNA is TGCAGCGCAAAGGGTCCGCAGGAGGCTACCCAAGCTTTCTTT.

This clonotype was observed a few times. V is TRBV12-3 or TRBV12-4 and J is TRBJ1-2; 9 nucleotides line up with TRBD1. The CDR3 runs 14 residues. The trim removed 3 bases at V and 4 bases at J, leaving 3 bases unmatched. The CDR3 reads CASSLEQGAYGYTF. For the CDR3, the DNA is TGTGCCAGCAGTTTGGAACAGGGGGCCTATGGCTACACCTTC.

The V call is TRBV12-3 or TRBV12-4, the J call TRBJ1-3, with D uncertain. Trimming stripped 1 base from V and 6 bases from J, with 13 bases between. The CDR3 covers 15 residues. In nucleotides, the CDR3 is TGTGCCAGCAGTTTAGTCGGTACGAGGAAAAACACCATATATTTT. Translated: CASSLVGTRKNTIYF.

This clonotype has at least ten counts. The V gene is TRBV19, the J gene TRBJ2-7, with 12 bases that match TRBD2. The V segment lost 5 bases and the J segment 3 bases; nucleotides outside the gene matches: 2. CDR1 and CDR2 (germline): LNHDA, SQIVND (reference sequence). The length of the CDR3 is 14 residues. The CDR3 protein is CASSATSGGYEQYF. The DNA for the CDR3 is TGTGCCAGTAGTGCGACTAGCGGGGGCTACGAGCAGTACTTC.

The chain couples TRBV19 to TRBJ2-6; TRBD1 is a possible D gene (6 bases). The CDR3 contains 17 residues. The germline V gene has CDR1 LNHDA and CDR2 SQIVND (reference sequence). Trimming removed 6 bases from V and 1 base from J, with 16 bases in between. For the CDR3, the DNA is TGTGCCAGTAGCCTGGGACATCTCCTATCTGGGGCCAACGTCCTGACTTTC. It codes for CASSLGHLLSGANVLTF.

V usage is TRBV7-2 and J usage is TRBJ1-1; D ambiguous. The length of the CDR3 is 14 residues. V lost 2 bases, J lost 1 base, and 8 bases lay in between. In germline, CDR1 is SGHTA, CDR2 FQGNSA. Here the CDR3 reads CASSLNQRNTEAFF. For the CDR3, the DNA is TGTGCCAGCAGCTTAAATCAGAGGAACACTGAAGCTTTCTTT.

As regards this clonotype: Just one base apart from a much larger clone, this may be a read error. J is TRBJ1-1 and V is TRBV27; no definite D call. The CDR3 has 15 residues. The V gene's germline CDR1 is MNHEY and CDR2 SMNVEV (reference sequence). The CDR3 sequence is CASSLDAGTNTDAFF. The CDR3, as DNA: TGTGCCAGCAGTTTAGACGCAGGAACGAACACTGACGCTTTCTTT.

This clonotype showed up just once. A junction boundary mismatches the germline segment, possibly from a read error. The chain joins TRBV6-4 to TRBJ2-7; D gene ambiguous. The germline V gene has CDR1 MRHNA and CDR2 SNTAGT. The CDR3 sequence is 12 residues long. CDR3 sequence reads: CASSGPSYGQYF. The CDR3 DNA is TGTGCCAGCAGTGGCCCTTCCTACGGGCAGTACTTC.

This clonotype was observed at least ten times. V gene TRBV6-5 combines with J gene TRBJ1-2; 11 nucleotides line up with TRBD1. The V gene's germline CDR1 is MNHEY and CDR2 SVGAGI. This CDR3 spans 13 amino acids. V was clipped by 9 bases and J by 10 bases; unmatched bases: 10. The CDR3 loop reads CASSTGTGGFYTF. The CDR3, as DNA: TGTGCCAGTTCAACCGGGACAGGGGGATTCTACACCTTC.

As regards this clonotype: The junction does not match germline at one end; this may be a read error. This chain links TRBV7-9 with TRBJ2-2, with 9 nucleotides matching TRBD2. Germline-derived CDR1 and CDR2 are SEHNR and FQNEAQ (reference sequence). The CDR3 extends over 15 amino acids. In DNA, the CDR3 is TGCGCCAGCACTTCCGTAGCGGGGGCTAACGGGGAGCTGTTTTTT. Translating it yields CASTSVAGANGELFF.

The chain is built from TRBV4-3 and TRBJ1-6; maybe TRBD1 (5 bases). Germline V gives CDR1 LGHNA, CDR2 YSLEER. Trimming took 0 bases from V and 10 from J, leaving 13 bases between them. This CDR3 is built from 15 residues. CDR3: CASSQDWGEYSPLHF. Here the CDR3 DNA reads TGCGCCAGCAGCCAAGATTGGGGGGAGTACTCACCCCTCCACTTT.

The V call is TRBV19, the J call TRBJ1-6, with 7 bases identical to TRBD1. V lost 5 bases to trimming and J lost 6 bases; unmatched junction nucleotides: 10. This CDR3 spans 16 amino acids. The germline CDR1 and CDR2 sequences are LNHDA and SQIVND (reference sequence). The CDR3 DNA reads TGTGCCAGTAGTGACGCAACCGGGACAGCTAATTCACCCCTCCACTTT. Protein sequence: CASSDATGTANSPLHF.

This clonotype was counted at least ten times. The chain recombines TRBV2 with TRBJ2-7; weak D call: TRBD2 (6 bases). This CDR3 has 15 residues. Germline values: CDR1 SNHLY, CDR2 FYNNEI. V lost 0 bases and J 0 bases, leaving 9 bases between the germline ends. The CDR3 here is CASSEAGTLSYEQYF. The CDR3 coding sequence is TGTGCCAGCAGTGAAGCTGGGACTCTCTCCTACGAGCAGTACTTC. The entire variable domain, with the rest obtained from reference TRBV2 and TRBJ2-7, is as follows: EPEVTQTPSHQVTQMGQEVILRCVPISNHLYFYWYRQILGQKVEFLVSFYNNEISEKSEIFDDQFSVERPDGSNFTLKIRSTKLEDSAMYFCASSEAGTLSYEQYFGPGTRLTVT.